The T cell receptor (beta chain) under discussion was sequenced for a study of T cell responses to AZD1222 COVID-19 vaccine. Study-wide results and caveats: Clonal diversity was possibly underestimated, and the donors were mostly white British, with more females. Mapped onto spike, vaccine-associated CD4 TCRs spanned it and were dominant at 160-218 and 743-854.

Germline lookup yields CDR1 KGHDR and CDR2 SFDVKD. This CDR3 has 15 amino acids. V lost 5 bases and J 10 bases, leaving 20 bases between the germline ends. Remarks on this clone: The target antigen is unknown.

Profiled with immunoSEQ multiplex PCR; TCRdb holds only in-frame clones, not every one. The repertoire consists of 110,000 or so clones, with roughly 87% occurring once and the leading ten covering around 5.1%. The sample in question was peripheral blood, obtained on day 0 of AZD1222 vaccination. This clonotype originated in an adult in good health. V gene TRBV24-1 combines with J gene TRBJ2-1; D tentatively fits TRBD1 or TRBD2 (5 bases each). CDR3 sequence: CATSAGPPGGLEQFF. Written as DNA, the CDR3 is TGTGCCACCAGTGCGGGACCCCCAGGCGGGTTGGAGCAGTTCTTC.